This passage covers 4 T cell receptor beta chains from one sample sequenced in a study of identical twins (dated by TCRdb to the mid-2010s). Library construction relied on 5' RACE. For sequencing, an Illumina HiSeq 2000 was employed. TCRdb reran the public reads through fastp at Q25 and MiXCR, keeping productive beta chains. Rows with one shared CDR3 protein collapse into an entry with the most common genes and DNA. The sample profile shows about 520,000 distinct CDR3 sequences; less than 25% of them were found once. Jointly, the top ten make up under 0.95% of the sample. These data also formed part of another study, on T cells expressing NK-cell markers.

Sample: CD4+ T cells sorted from blood. These receptor sequences come from a woman aged 18 to 35 in good health.

The CDR3 loop reads CASTYGDRRTEAFF. The CDR3 DNA follows: TGTGCCAGCACATACGGGGACAGGCGGACTGAAGCTTTCTTT. J is TRBJ1-1 and V is TRBV21-1; TRBD1 was called by the table and not checked on the DNA. TRBV21-1 is flagged as a pseudogene. This CDR3 spans 14 amino acids.

This clonotype was detected only a few times. The genes are TRBV20-1 and TRBJ1-1; D is unclear. This CDR3 contains 13 residues. Germline V gene sequence: CDR1 DFQATT, CDR2 SNEGSKA (reference sequence). The ends were cut back, 2 bases at V and 3 bases at J, with 10 bases in the middle. DNA for the CDR3: TGCAGTGCTAGACAGAGACTATACACTGAAGCTTTCTTT. It translates to CSARQRLYTEAFF.

The rearrangement uses TRBV11-1 and TRBJ2-1; 15 bases match TRBD2. J was trimmed by 0 bases and V by 4 bases; bases with no gene match: 4. The CDR3 runs to 18 residues. Germline V CDR1 and CDR2: SGHAT, FQDESV (reference sequence). Here the CDR3 reads CASSSRTSGGVSYNEQFF. CDR3 in DNA: TGTGCCAGCAGCTCTAGGACTAGCGGGGGGGTCTCCTACAATGAGCAGTTCTTC.

V is TRBV20-1 and J is TRBJ1-1; D ambiguous. CDR1 DFQATT and CDR2 SNEGSKA come from the germline V gene (reference sequence). The CDR3 length is 16 residues. V gave up 1 base and J gave up 0 bases, with 15 bases separating them. The chain's CDR3 is CSARVIGRIMNTEAFF. CDR3 coding DNA: TGCAGTGCTAGAGTAATCGGCAGGATCATGAACACTGAAGCTTTCTTT.